This is a list of T cell receptor beta chains from one sample in a study of OX40 agonist ivuxolimab in advanced cancers. TCRdb's copy holds only in-frame clones and misses some; the assay was immunoSEQ multiplex PCR. This table has roughly 90,000 clones, approximately 91% appearing once. Source: CD4+ or CD8+ T cells sorted from blood, taken in a trial of the OX40 agonist ivuxolimab. The receptors originated from an adult with an advanced solid tumor such as melanoma, head and neck, liver or kidney cancer. Both conserved end residues are part of each CDR3. Each record gives: V gene, J gene, clone size, D gene, CDR3 protein, CDR3 DNA. The D gene is left open where the match is weak. Not every row has a clone size; where given, it reads once, few, many or a size class.

TRBV6-5	TRBJ1-1	.	.	CASSYISEAFF	TGTGCCAGCAGTTATATCTCTGAAGCTTTCTTT
TRBV7-2	TRBJ1-1	.	.	CASSLTGNTEAFF	TGTGCCAGCAGCTTAACAGGGAACACTGAAGCTTTCTTT
TRBV5-5	TRBJ2-7	once	.	CASSWDGTSYEQYF	TGTGCCAGCAGCTGGGACGGAACTTCCTACGAGCAGTACTTC
TRBV18	TRBJ2-1	.	TRBD2	CASSAPSGYNEQFF	TGTGCCAGCTCAGCCCCTAGCGGATACAATGAGCAGTTCTTC
TRBV6-5	TRBJ2-1	once	.	CASRPGGSGNNEQFF	TGTGCCAGCAGGCCCGGGGGTAGCGGCAACAATGAGCAGTTCTTC
TRBV30	TRBJ2-7	.	.	CAWNDYWRAPEQYF	TGTGCCTGGAACGATTACTGGCGAGCGCCCGAGCAGTACTTC
TRBV10-3	TRBJ2-7	.	.	CAISESYSLHYEQYF	TGTGCCATCAGTGAGTCTTACTCTTTACACTACGAGCAGTACTTC
TRBV7-8	TRBJ2-7	.	TRBD2	CASSLAGAGDGEQYF	TGTGCCAGCAGCTTAGCCGGAGCGGGAGACGGGGAGCAGTACTTC
TRBV9	TRBJ2-5	few	.	CASSVGSLNQETQYF	TGTGCCAGCAGCGTAGGAAGCCTAAATCAAGAGACCCAGTACTTC
TRBV5-1	TRBJ2-3	.	.	CASRWVGESTDTQYF	TGCGCCAGCCGTTGGGTGGGGGAATCAACAGATACGCAGTATTTT
TRBV27	TRBJ2-5	.	TRBD2	CASRRSGRGETQYF	TGTGCCAGCAGACGTAGCGGGAGAGGAGAGACCCAGTACTTC
TRBV18	TRBJ1-4	.	TRBD1	CASSPGTAEKLFF	TGTGCCAGCTCACCGGGGACAGCTGAAAAACTGTTTTTT
TRBV5-1	TRBJ2-7	.	TRBD1	CASSLDGQGATKQYF	TGCGCCAGCAGCTTGGACGGACAGGGGGCTACGAAGCAGTACTTC
TRBV5-1	TRBJ1-1	.	.	CASSLDTLNTEAFF	TGCGCCAGCAGCTTGGACACCCTGAACACTGAAGCTTTCTTT
TRBV29-1	TRBJ2-7	.	.	CSVEGLAGGQKYF	TGCAGCGTTGAGGGACTCGCAGGGGGTCAGAAGTACTTC
TRBV4-2	TRBJ2-5	.	.	CASSQDKGGETQYF	TGTGCCAGCAGCCAAGATAAGGGGGGAGAGACCCAGTACTTC
TRBV5-4	TRBJ1-2	.	.	CASSYEVYGYTF	TGTGCCAGCAGTTATGAAGTTTATGGCTACACCTTC
TRBV5-6	TRBJ2-5	.	.	CASSPATGETQYF	TGTGCCAGCAGCCCCGCCACCGGGGAGACCCAGTACTTC
TRBV7-2	TRBJ1-2	once	TRBD1	CASSQGTGGAGYGYTF	TGTGCCAGCAGCCAGGGAACAGGGGGCGCCGGCTATGGCTACACCTTC
TRBV5-4	TRBJ2-7	.	.	CASSLSPGREHEQYF	TGTGCCAGCAGCCTCTCCCCCGGCAGGGAACACGAGCAGTACTTC
TRBV4-1	TRBJ2-7	.	.	CASSQASGYEQYF	TGCGCCAGCAGCCAGGCATCGGGCTACGAGCAGTACTTC
TRBV28	TRBJ2-7	.	.	CASSFQGGIKREQYF	TGTGCCAGCAGTTTTCAGGGGGGGATAAAACGCGAGCAGTACTTC
TRBV5-1	TRBJ2-4	.	.	CASSRDTKNIQYF	TGCGCCAGCAGCCGGGACACCAAAAACATTCAGTACTTC
TRBV7-2	TRBJ2-7	.	.	CASSPGFRSEQYF	TGTGCCAGCAGCCCAGGATTTAGGTCCGAGCAGTACTTC
TRBV21-1	TRBJ2-1	.	.	CASSPGRFAYNEQFF	TGTGCCAGCAGCCCCGGGCGTTTTGCCTACAATGAGCAGTTCTTC
TRBV6-5	TRBJ1-2	once	TRBD1	CASRTPGTGIGYTF	TGTGCCAGCAGGACCCCCGGGACAGGGATCGGCTACACCTTC
TRBV18	TRBJ2-1	.	.	CASSPPNPGYNEQFF	TGTGCCAGCTCACCGCCTAACCCCGGCTACAATGAGCAGTTCTTC
TRBV6-5	TRBJ1-2	.	TRBD1	CASRDTGTGTAGYTF	TGTGCCAGCAGAGACACCGGGACAGGGACGGCTGGCTACACCTTC
TRBV7-9	TRBJ1-4	.	.	CASSRDNLHEKLFF	TGTGCCAGCAGCCGGGACAATCTGCATGAAAAACTGTTTTTT
TRBV23-1	TRBJ1-2	.	TRBD1	CASSLQGEATGYTF	TGCGCCAGCAGTCTCCAGGGGGAGGCTACGGGCTACACCTTC
TRBV15	TRBJ1-4	.	TRBD1	CATSRRDRERWWDEKLFF	TGTGCCACCAGCAGGCGGGACAGGGAGCGTTGGTGGGATGAAAAACTGTTTTTT
TRBV7-3	TRBJ2-3	.	TRBD2	CASSLQAGARTDTQYF	TGTGCCAGCAGCTTACAAGCGGGAGCCCGCACAGATACGCAGTATTTT
TRBV2	TRBJ1-5	.	.	CASSEGRRSNQPQHF	TGTGCCAGCAGTGAGGGGAGGAGAAGCAATCAGCCCCAGCATTTT
TRBV6-1	TRBJ1-1	.	.	CASSDPREAFF	TGTGCCAGCAGTGACCCCCGGGAGGCTTTCTTT
TRBV5-1	TRBJ1-4	.	TRBD1	CASGTGTGGEKLFF	TGCGCCAGCGGAACAGGGACAGGGGGTGAAAAACTGTTTTTT
TRBV7-2	TRBJ2-7	.	TRBD1	CASSFRQGSTYEQYF	TGTGCCAGCAGCTTCAGACAGGGTTCAACCTACGAGCAGTACTTC
TRBV7-9	TRBJ2-7	.	TRBD2	CASSAAGLAGAHEQYF	TGTGCCAGCAGCGCCGCGGGACTAGCGGGAGCCCACGAGCAGTACTTC
TRBV7-2	TRBJ2-1	.	TRBD2	CASSYGLARVEQFF	TGTGCCAGCAGCTATGGACTAGCTAGGGTTGAGCAGTTCTTC
TRBV6-1	TRBJ1-1	.	.	CASSEAFGQSF	TGTGCCAGCAGTGAAGCCTTCGGACAGTCGTTT
TRBV7-3	TRBJ2-1	.	.	CASSPRTGTSRVNEQFF	TGTGCCAGCAGCCCCCGGACCGGGACAAGTAGGGTGAATGAGCAGTTCTTC
TRBV5-1	TRBJ1-3	once	.	CASSLNQDSGNTIYF	TGCGCCAGCAGCTTGAATCAAGACTCTGGAAACACCATATATTTT
TRBV29-1	TRBJ1-1	.	TRBD1	CSVEDPDRVGTEAFF	TGCAGCGTTGAAGATCCCGACAGGGTCGGGACTGAAGCTTTCTTT
TRBV7-2	TRBJ2-7	.	TRBD1	CASSLDRGSYEQYF	TGTGCCAGCAGCCTGGACAGGGGCTCCTACGAGCAGTACTTC
TRBV11-2	TRBJ2-1	.	.	CASGLILPYNEQFF	TGTGCCAGCGGATTAATCCTCCCCTACAATGAGCAGTTCTTC
TRBV5-1	TRBJ2-3	.	TRBD1	CASSFGQDTDTQYF	TGCGCCAGCAGCTTCGGACAGGACACAGATACGCAGTATTTT
TRBV28	TRBJ1-1	few	TRBD1	CASRTGTGWVGAFF	TGTGCCAGCAGGACCGGGACAGGGTGGGTTGGAGCTTTCTTT
TRBV29-1	TRBJ1-1	.	TRBD1	CSVDYRQGAPGTEAFF	TGCAGCGTTGACTACCGACAGGGGGCCCCTGGGACTGAAGCTTTCTTT
TRBV5-4	TRBJ2-5	.	.	CASSLPEGTAETQYF	TGTGCCAGCAGCCTCCCCGAGGGGACGGCGGAGACCCAGTACTTC
TRBV7-2	TRBJ2-1	.	.	CASRRSGLINEQFF	TGTGCCAGCAGACGTAGCGGACTTATCAATGAGCAGTTCTTC
TRBV19	TRBJ1-5	.	.	CASSYYQGRWQPQHF	TGTGCCAGTAGTTACTACCAGGGGAGGTGGCAGCCCCAGCATTTT
TRBV5-1	TRBJ1-5	.	.	CASSLGDLNQPQHF	TGCGCCAGCAGCTTGGGGGATCTCAATCAGCCCCAGCATTTT
TRBV29-1	TRBJ1-5	.	.	CSVVGGQGQPQHF	TGCAGCGTTGTCGGGGGGCAAGGTCAGCCCCAGCATTTT